These T cell receptor beta chains were read from a single sample in a study of tumor-infiltrating lymphocytes in localized non-small cell lung cancer. The table came from immunoSEQ multiplex PCR; TCRdb's copy has only in-frame clones and leaves some out. The table records tens of thousands of clones, 70% to 90% of them present only once. Material: lung tumor tissue. All receptors derive from a human donor with non-small cell lung cancer. Each CDR3 is given with its conserved first and last residue. D genes are given only for firm matches. The size of a clone is reported for some rows only, either as once, few or many, or as a class for expanded clones.

cdr3_nt | cdr3_aa | j_call | d_call | v_call | clone_size
TGTGCCAGCAGTTACTCTTCATTGGGAGGGTATGGCTACACCTTC | CASSYSSLGGYGYTF | TRBJ1-2 | NA | TRBV6-5 | NA
TGCGCCAGCAGCAGACAGGGGGCCCTAGGTCAAGAGACCCAGTACTTC | CASSRQGALGQETQYF | TRBJ2-5 | TRBD1 | TRBV5-1 | NA
TGTGCCAGCAGACCAGGGGAGCGGGATGGCTACACCTTC | CASRPGERDGYTF | TRBJ1-2 | NA | TRBV6-5 | NA
TGCAGCGTAGGACAGGTAGCTAATGAAAAACTGTTTTTT | CSVGQVANEKLFF | TRBJ1-4 | TRBD1 | TRBV29-1 | NA
TGTGCCAGCAGTTTAGAGAGGAACACTGAAGCTTTCTTT | CASSLERNTEAFF | TRBJ1-1 | NA | TRBV27 | NA
TGTGCCAGCAGCTTATCATTTTACGGGGGGAGTCAGCCCCAGCATTTT | CASSLSFYGGSQPQHF | TRBJ1-5 | NA | TRBV7-9 | NA
TGTGCCAGTAGTACCCAGGGGGTTGGTGAGCAGTTCTTC | CASSTQGVGEQFF | TRBJ2-1 | TRBD1 | TRBV19 | NA
TGTGCCTGGAGTCGGGGGCCTAATGAAAAACTGTTTTTT | CAWSRGPNEKLFF | TRBJ1-4 | NA | TRBV30 | NA
TGTGCCTGGAGCCAGGGAAGTGGCAATCAGTCCCAGCATTTT | CAWSQGSGNQSQHF | TRBJ1-5 | NA | TRBV30 | once
TGTGCCAGCAGCTTAGCGGACAGGGGCGGGACTGAAGCTTTCTTT | CASSLADRGGTEAFF | TRBJ1-1 | TRBD1 | TRBV11-2 | NA
TGTGCCTCGAGAGGGCTAGCGGTAACAGATACGCAGTATTTT | CASRGLAVTDTQYF | TRBJ2-3 | TRBD2 | TRBV30 | NA
TGTGCCAGCAGGCTAGGACAGGGAAGGGGTAATGAGCAGTTCTTC | CASRLGQGRGNEQFF | TRBJ2-1 | TRBD1 | TRBV27 | once
TGCGCCAGCAGCCCAGGGGGGGGCTACACCTTC | CASSPGGGYTF | TRBJ1-2 | TRBD1 | TRBV5-1 | NA
TGTGCCAGTAGACGGGACAGGTTCGATCAGCCCCAGCATTTT | CASRRDRFDQPQHF | TRBJ1-5 | TRBD1 | TRBV19 | few
TGTGCCAGTAGTTCCACCGTGGCAGGGGAGGATGAAAAACTGTTTTTT | CASSSTVAGEDEKLFF | TRBJ1-4 | NA | TRBV19 | NA
TGTGCCAGCTCACCGTACGGGACAAATGAAAAACTGTTTTTT | CASSPYGTNEKLFF | TRBJ1-4 | NA | TRBV18 | few
TGTGCCAGCAGCTTAGGCCACTTCGCAGGGCGGACTAATGAAAAACTGTTTTTT | CASSLGHFAGRTNEKLFF | TRBJ1-4 | NA | TRBV7-8 | NA